Below are 16 T cell receptor beta chains sequenced from a single sample in a study of T cells after yellow fever vaccination. TCRdb re-called the 5' RACE reads through MiXCR, storing one row per CDR3 protein. The sample consists of around 530,000 distinct CDR3 sequences, roughly 17% of them appearing once. The sequencing used PBMCs, collected 5 days after the first yellow fever vaccination. Receptor source: a man between 18 and 29 years old who received the YFV17D yellow fever vaccine.

Many counts were recorded for this clonotype. The rearrangement uses TRBV5-1 and TRBJ2-3, with TRBD2 matching over 8 bases. Germline trimming cut 7 bases from V and 1 base from J; bases unmatched to any gene: 5. Germline loops: CDR1 SGHRS, CDR2 YFSETQ. The length of the CDR3 is 14 residues. The CDR3 here is CASRISGGTDTQYF. Written as DNA, the CDR3 is TGCGCCAGCCGCATTAGCGGGGGCACAGATACGCAGTATTTT.

The CDR3 spells CASSPGTSKVNIQYF. The CDR3 bases are TGTGCCAGCAGCCCTGGGACTAGCAAGGTGAACATTCAGTACTTC. This sequence joins TRBV7-3 and TRBJ2-4; 9 bases fit TRBD2. CDR3 size: 15 residues. Germline V CDR1 and CDR2: SGHTA, FQGTGA. The junction had 9 bases not matched to a gene; V was cut back by 5 bases and J by 7 bases.

This clonotype was observed a handful of times. V usage is TRBV24-1 and J usage is TRBJ2-1; maybe TRBD2 (6 bases). Trimming shortened V by 3 bases and J by 0 bases, and 17 bases separated the two germline ends. Germline CDR1 KGHDR, CDR2 SFDVKD. The CDR3 sequence is 18 residues long. Written as DNA, the CDR3 is TGTGCCACCAGTGATCCACTCGAGCGGGCAAGCTCCTACAATGAGCAGTTCTTC. Translated: CATSDPLERASSYNEQFF.

The chain combines TRBV13 with TRBJ2-7, with 11 bases lining up with TRBD2. The CDR3 spans 14 residues. V gave up 5 bases and J gave up 5 bases; unmatched junction bases: 5. CDR1 is PRHDT, CDR2 FYEKMQ, per germline (reference sequence). The CDR3 region is CASSAGLAVHEQYF. The DNA of the CDR3 is TGTGCCAGCAGCGCGGGACTAGCGGTCCACGAGCAGTACTTC. Combining the CDR3 with reference TRBV13 and TRBJ2-7 gives the whole variable domain AAGVIQSPRHLIKEKRETATLKCYPIPRHDTVYWYQQGPGQDPQFLISFYEKMQSDKGSIPDRFSAQQFSDYHSELNMSSLELGDSALYFCASSAGLAVHEQYFGPGTRLTVT.

There are a few counts of this clonotype. The rearrangement uses TRBV20-1 and TRBJ2-5, with D perhaps matching TRBD1 (7 bases). Germline-derived CDR1 and CDR2 are DFQATT and SNEGSKA (reference sequence). This CDR3 is 13 amino acids long. V was clipped by 3 bases and J by 4 bases, with 12 bases between them. The CDR3 coding sequence is TGCAGTGCTAGTTCAGGGGGGACAGAGACCCAGTACTTC. This sequence encodes CSASSGGTETQYF.

This clonotype occurred a few times. The rearrangement joins TRBV12-5 to TRBJ1-1; TRBD1 aligns across 10 bases. CDR1 and CDR2 (germline): LGHNT, FRNRAP. CDR3 length: 17 amino acids. V trimming: 5 bases; J trimming: 4 bases; junction bases outside the gene matches: 13. The CDR3 here is CASGPGTGAPGGTEAFF. The CDR3 region has the DNA TGTGCTAGTGGTCCGGGGACAGGGGCCCCAGGAGGCACTGAAGCTTTCTTT.

The V call is TRBV10-3, the J call TRBJ2-3; the D gene is possibly TRBD1 (6 bases). The ends were cut back, 3 bases at V and 0 bases at J, with 7 bases in the middle. The germline V gene has CDR1 ENHRY and CDR2 SYGVKD. The CDR3 is made up of 14 amino acids. CDR3 amino acids: CAISDTGSTDTQYF. CDR3 bases: TGTGCCATCAGTGATACAGGGAGCACAGATACGCAGTATTTT.

In its sample, this clonotype ranks as large (0.1 to 1%). The J gene is TRBJ1-1, the V gene TRBV10-3; D ambiguous. The V end lost 0 bases, the J end lost 4 bases, and 9 bases lay between the germline ends. From germline, CDR1 is ENHRY and CDR2 SYGVKD. The CDR3 totals 14 residues. The CDR3 here is CAISESRRFTEAFF. The DNA for the CDR3 is TGTGCCATCAGTGAGTCACGGAGGTTCACTGAAGCTTTCTTT.

This clonotype was observed many times. The chain links TRBV14 to TRBJ1-5; tentatively, D is TRBD1 (6 bases). The CDR3 length is 13 residues. Germline V gene lookup returns CDR1 SGHDN and CDR2 FVKESK. V was cut by 5 bases and J by 3 bases, with 8 bases left in between. The CDR3 loop is CASSTGPNQPQHF. The CDR3 DNA reads TGTGCCAGCAGCACAGGGCCCAATCAGCCCCAGCATTTT.

The chain joins TRBV3-1 to TRBJ1-3; perhaps TRBD1 as D (5 bases). The ends were cut back, 6 bases at V and 7 bases at J, with 13 bases in the middle. The CDR3 loop spans 13 amino acids. CDR1 and CDR2 (germline): LGHDT, YNNKEL (reference sequence). CDR3 residues: CASSRTEGNTIYF. Written as DNA, the CDR3 is TGTGCCAGCAGTCGAACCGAGGGGAACACCATATATTTT.

J is TRBJ2-6 and V is TRBV5-1; D is possibly TRBD1 (5 bases). Germline V CDR1 and CDR2: SGHRS, YFSETQ. The CDR3 sequence is 15 residues long. V was pared by 4 bases and J by 2 bases, with 10 bases between. The CDR3: CASSRREPGANVLTF. CDR3 bases: TGCGCCAGCAGCCGCAGGGAACCTGGGGCCAACGTCCTGACTTTC.

In this sample, this clonotype turned up many times. The V and J genes are TRBV11-2 and TRBJ2-7; D uncertain. CDR1 SGHAT and CDR2 FQNNGV come from the germline V gene. V was trimmed by 4 bases and J by 9 bases, leaving 16 bases between them. CDR3 length equals 13 residues. The CDR3 sequence is CASSSPLSLGQYV. CDR3 DNA: TGTGCCAGCAGCTCCCCGTTAAGCTTAGGGCAGTACGTC.

This chain joins TRBV6-5 and TRBJ2-2; D is possibly TRBD2 (7 bases). The CDR3 contains 16 residues. In germline, CDR1 is MNHEY, CDR2 SVGAGI. The ends were cut back, 0 bases at V and 3 bases at J, with 11 bases in the middle. In DNA, the CDR3 is TGTGCCAGCAGTTACTCGACGGGGGGCTACACCGGGGAGCTGTTTTTT. Amino acid sequence: CASSYSTGGYTGELFF.

The chain combines TRBV5-4 with TRBJ1-2; no clear D gene. The ends were cut back, 3 bases at V and 6 bases at J, with 12 bases in the middle. The CDR3 is 13 residues long. Germline values: CDR1 SGHNT, CDR2 YYREEE (reference sequence). CDR3 sequence reads: CASSWDLRDGYTF. CDR3 sequence (DNA): TGTGCCAGCAGCTGGGATCTAAGAGATGGCTACACCTTC.

This clonotype was seen repeatedly, ten times or more. The chain employs TRBV12-3 or TRBV12-4 and TRBJ1-2; D gene unclear. V was clipped by 9 bases and J by 6 bases, with 11 bases between them. There are 11 residues in the CDR3. The CDR3 here is CASSLVNGYTF. For the CDR3, the DNA is TGTGCCAGTAGCCTCGTCAATGGCTACACCTTC.

This clonotype has just a few counts. This chain uses TRBV6-1 with TRBJ2-7; no firm D call. Trimming cost V 8 bases and J 7 bases, with 15 bases left between them. CDR1 is MNHNS and CDR2 is SASEGT in the germline V gene. The CDR3 has 12 amino acids. CDR3 sequence (DNA): TGTGCCAGCGAGCATCTAGGTAGGGAGCAGTACGTC. Translated: CASEHLGREQYV.